The 24 T cell receptor beta chains listed next were all sequenced from one sample in a study of shared clonotypes between healthy human individuals. Sequencing used immunoSEQ multiplex PCR; TCRdb keeps in-frame clones, though not all of them. This sample has about 480,000 clones, with 75% to 80% found just once. The sample consisted of PBMCs. The receptors stem from a woman aged 40 to 49 in good health. Some clones in this sample may be carry-over from other donors' samples.

The J gene is TRBJ1-5, the V gene TRBV5-4; D gene ambiguous. This CDR3 comprises 14 residues. Germline CDR1 SGHNT, CDR2 YYREEE (reference sequence). Trimming removed 0 bases from V and 4 bases from J, with 8 bases in between. CDR3 coding DNA: TGTGCCAGCAGCTTGGGTGGTTTAAATCAGCCCCAGCATTTT. Protein sequence: CASSLGGLNQPQHF. Based on the CDR3 plus reference TRBV5-4 and TRBJ1-5, the full variable domain is ETGVTQSPTHLIKTRGQQVTLRCSSQSGHNTVSWYQQALGQGPQFIFQYYREEENGRGNFPPRFSGLQFPNYSSELNVNALELDDSALYLCASSLGGLNQPQHFGDGTRLSIL.

The chain recombines TRBV7-2 with TRBJ1-5; D unresolved. V lost 3 bases and J lost 5, with 14 bases in between. The CDR3 runs 15 residues. Germline CDR1 SGHTA, CDR2 FQGNSA. The CDR3 sequence: CASSFYGRFHQPQHF. As DNA, the CDR3 is TGTGCCAGCAGCTTTTACGGGAGGTTTCATCAGCCCCAGCATTTT.

V usage is TRBV9 and J usage is TRBJ2-1; D unresolved. V lost 1 base, J lost 10 bases, and 15 bases lay in between. The length of the CDR3 is 14 residues. Looked up from germline, CDR1 is SGDLS and CDR2 is YYNGEE. The CDR3 bases are TGTGCCAGCAGCGTATCAGCGTTAGCTAGGGAGCAGTTCTTC. This gives the protein CASSVSALAREQFF.

V gene TRBV25-1 combines with J gene TRBJ2-7, with D possibly being TRBD1 (6 bases). The length of the CDR3 is 15 residues. Trimming removed 2 bases at V and 5 bases at J, with 16 bases between. Germline V gives CDR1 MGHDK, CDR2 SYGVNS. CDR3 sequence (DNA): TGTGCCAGCAGTGAAAGCCCAGCAGGGGTTCACGAGCAGTACTTC. Its protein is CASSESPAGVHEQYF.

The chain uses TRBV10-3 and TRBJ2-1, with 8 nucleotides matching TRBD2. Germline CDR1 and CDR2: ENHRY and SYGVKD. The V and J ends lost 3 bases and 5 bases, in that order; junction bases with no gene match: 6. This CDR3 region has 15 residues. The CDR3 DNA reads TGTGCCATCAGTGATAATAGCGGGAAAGACAATGAGCAGTTCTTC. This codes for CAISDNSGKDNEQFF.

V and J are TRBV9 and TRBJ2-2; no clear D. The germline V gene has CDR1 SGDLS and CDR2 YYNGEE. This CDR3 spans 13 amino acids. The ends were cut back, 0 bases at V and 3 bases at J, with 3 bases in the middle. The CDR3: CASSVDYTGELFF. DNA for the CDR3: TGTGCCAGCAGCGTAGACTACACCGGGGAGCTGTTTTTT.

The CDR3 DNA sequence: TGTGCCAGCAGCCTCCGCTACCTAAGCTCCTACAATGAGCAGTTCTTC. Translating gives CASSLRYLSSYNEQFF. The chain is built from TRBV7-8 and TRBJ2-1; D not resolved. Germline loops: CDR1 SGHVS, CDR2 FQNEAQ. The CDR3 runs 16 residues. The germline V and J ends were trimmed by 5 bases and 0 bases, with 14 bases remaining between them.

The genes are TRBV4-3 and TRBJ2-7; 7 bases map to TRBD2. The CDR3 length is 13 residues. CDR1 is LGHNA and CDR2 is YSLEER in the germline V gene. Trimming took 4 bases from V and 3 from J; bases not matched to a gene: 3. Here the CDR3 reads CASSRDYFYEQYF. The CDR3 nucleotides are TGCGCCAGCAGCCGGGACTATTTCTACGAGCAGTACTTC.

J is TRBJ2-3 and V is TRBV2; TRBD1 aligns across 8 bases. Germline-derived CDR1 and CDR2 are SNHLY and FYNNEI. This CDR3 contains 15 residues. V lost 3 bases, J lost 0 bases, and 2 bases stayed unmatched. The CDR3 nucleotides are TGTGCCAGCAGTGAGAACAGGGGGAGCACAGATACGCAGTATTTT. Amino acid sequence: CASSENRGSTDTQYF.

The chain recombines TRBV6-1 with TRBJ1-5, with D possibly TRBD1 on 5 matching bases. The germline V gene has CDR1 MNHNS and CDR2 SASEGT. The CDR3 consists of 15 residues. Trimming cost V 2 bases and J 4 bases, with 12 bases left between them. The CDR3 loop is CASSEWGRGNQPQHF. In nucleotides, the CDR3 is TGTGCCAGCAGTGAATGGGGGAGGGGAAATCAGCCCCAGCATTTT.

The rearrangement links TRBV20-1 to TRBJ1-1, with D possibly matching TRBD1 (5 bases). From germline, CDR1 is DFQATT and CDR2 SNEGSKA (reference sequence). Trimming pared 5 bases from V and 8 bases from J, leaving 12 bases between. The CDR3 contains 11 residues. CDR3 in DNA: TGCAGTGCTCTAGGCGGGGGGGAAGCTTTCTTT. It translates to CSALGGGEAFF.

The genes are TRBV7-9 and TRBJ2-2; 13 nucleotides match TRBD2. The V gene's germline CDR1 is SEHNR and CDR2 FQNEAQ (reference sequence). The CDR3 is made up of 15 amino acids. The J segment lost 7 bases and the V segment lost 5 bases, leaving 4 bases of the junction unmatched. The CDR3 DNA reads TGTGCCAGCAGCGTACTAGCGGGAGGGTTCGGGGAGCTGTTTTTT. This sequence encodes CASSVLAGGFGELFF.

The V and J genes are TRBV15 and TRBJ1-4, with a tentative D call TRBD1 (6 bases). CDR1 is LNHNV, CDR2 YYDKDF, per germline (reference sequence). The CDR3 consists of 16 residues. V shed 2 bases and J shed 8 bases, with 18 bases lying between them. The CDR3 spells CATSRLSTRGEEKLFF. The CDR3, as DNA: TGTGCCACCAGCAGATTATCGACAAGGGGGGAAGAAAAACTGTTTTTT.

The CDR3 loop reads CASTRGAQETQYF. The CDR3 DNA sequence: TGTGCCAGCACCCGGGGGGCCCAAGAGACCCAGTACTTC. The chain employs TRBV2 and TRBJ2-5, with D maybe TRBD2 (7 bases). Germline CDR1 and CDR2: SNHLY and FYNNEI. CDR3 length: 13 amino acids. V was trimmed by 7 bases and J by 1 base, leaving 10 bases between them.

The chain is built from TRBV7-2 and TRBJ1-1; possible D gene TRBD1, 6 bases. This CDR3 spans 14 amino acids. Germline CDR1 and CDR2: SGHTA and FQGNSA. Between the trimmed V and J ends, which lost 4 bases and 3 bases, there was a span of 12 bases. CDR3 DNA sequence: TGTGCCAGCAGCTCAATAACAGGGTACACTGAAGCTTTCTTT. Translation gives CASSSITGYTEAFF.

The V and J genes are TRBV4-1 and TRBJ2-7, with D tentatively TRBD2 (6 bases). Between the trimmed V and J ends, which lost 2 bases and 6 bases, there was a span of 14 bases. Germline loops: CDR1 MGHRA, CDR2 YSYEKL. The CDR3 has 14 residues. As DNA, the CDR3 is TGCGCCAGCAGCCAATCCCCTAGCGAGGTCGAGCAGTACTTC. Its translation is CASSQSPSEVEQYF.

V usage is TRBV28 and J usage is TRBJ2-3, with 7 bases matching TRBD2. The germline V gene has CDR1 MDHEN and CDR2 SYDVKM. V was pared by 2 bases and J by 5 bases, with 7 bases of the junction left unmatched. The CDR3 sequence is 15 residues long. The CDR3 bases are TGTGCCAGCAGTTTAAGGCGGGAGCGGTTAGATACGCAGTATTTT. This sequence encodes CASSLRRERLDTQYF.

V and J are TRBV6-1 and TRBJ2-1; 7 bases are shared with TRBD2. The germline V gene has CDR1 MNHNS and CDR2 SASEGT. Losses at the gene ends were 3 bases for V and 2 bases for J; bases not matched to a gene: 7. CDR3 length: 16 residues. The CDR3 sequence is CASSDWTGGTYNEQFF. The CDR3, as DNA: TGTGCCAGCAGTGATTGGACGGGAGGCACCTACAATGAGCAGTTCTTC.

This sequence joins TRBV5-3 and TRBJ1-2, with 10 bases matching TRBD1. TRBV5-3 is noted as an ORF with a role that remains uncertain. J was trimmed by 4 bases and V by 4 bases; bases with no gene match: 10. CDR3 length: 16 amino acids. The CDR3 sequence: CARSTAGTGVFYGYTF. CDR3 nucleotide sequence: TGTGCCAGAAGCACAGCCGGGACAGGGGTTTTCTATGGCTACACCTTC.

This clone came up once. The rearrangement links TRBV6-4 to TRBJ1-1; D possibly corresponds to TRBD1 (5 bases). V lost 6 bases, J lost 3 bases, and 11 bases lay in between. The CDR3 is made up of 13 amino acids. Germline CDR1 is MRHNA and CDR2 is SNTAGT. The CDR3 is CASSLQEHTEAFF. Here the CDR3 DNA reads TGTGCCAGCAGCCTACAGGAGCACACTGAAGCTTTCTTT.

This clone has a handful of counts. The chain couples TRBV14 to TRBJ1-1; a possible D gene is TRBD1 (6 bases). Germline V CDR1 and CDR2: SGHDN, FVKESK. Trimming left V 4 bases short and J 7 bases short, with 16 bases between. The CDR3 is 14 amino acids. DNA for the CDR3: TGTGCCAGCAGCCCTAGGACAGTTGGGGGTGAAGCTTTCTTT. It yields the protein CASSPRTVGGEAFF.

The chain carries TRBV2 and TRBJ2-7, with 8 bases identical to TRBD1. The CDR3 totals 14 residues. J gave up 5 bases and V 7 bases, and 10 bases lay outside the gene matches. Germline values: CDR1 SNHLY, CDR2 FYNNEI. The CDR3 nucleotides are TGTGCCAGCACCGGCGTTCAGGGGGCCGACGAGCAGTACTTC. Translation: CASTGVQGADEQYF.

In its sample, this clone ranks as medium-sized. This sequence joins TRBV9 and TRBJ1-3; TRBD1 matches 7 bases. J gave up 0 bases and V 3 bases, and 0 bases lay outside the gene matches. Germline V lookup: CDR1 SGDLS, CDR2 YYNGEE. This CDR3 has 14 amino acids. CDR3 DNA sequence: TGTGCCAGCAGCGGGACAGGCTCTGGAAACACCATATATTTT. It translates to CASSGTGSGNTIYF.

The CDR3 DNA sequence: TGTGCCAGCAGTTTAAGACAGATTTACGAGCAGTACTTC. Its translation: CASSLRQIYEQYF. This sequence joins TRBV28 and TRBJ2-7; maybe TRBD1 (5 bases). V was cut by 2 bases and J by 4 bases, with 9 bases left in between. This CDR3 is 13 amino acids long. The germline V gene has CDR1 MDHEN and CDR2 SYDVKM.